This T cell receptor beta chain is drawn from a study of T cell responses to AZD1222 COVID-19 vaccine. Generated by immunoSEQ multiplex PCR, the TCRdb table keeps only in-frame clones and is missing some. The sample has over 150,000 clones, just over 85% seen once. Whole-study results and caveats: Samples come after the peak T cell response, not at day 14.

The germline V and J ends were trimmed by 1 base and 8 bases, with 17 bases remaining between them. The CDR3 spans 15 residues. CDR1 LGHDT and CDR2 YNNKEL come from the germline V gene (reference sequence). As regards this clone: Its antigen is unknown.

Sequences were derived from peripheral blood, sampled 28 days after the second AZD1222 dose. The J gene is TRBJ1-1, the V gene TRBV3-1 (or the pseudogene TRBV3-2); D remains ambiguous. This clonotype originated in an adult who received the AZD1222 COVID-19 vaccine. As DNA, the CDR3 is TGTGCCAGCAGCCAAGTTCCCCGGGCGAACCTAGAAGCTTTCTTT. This encodes CASSQVPRANLEAFF.